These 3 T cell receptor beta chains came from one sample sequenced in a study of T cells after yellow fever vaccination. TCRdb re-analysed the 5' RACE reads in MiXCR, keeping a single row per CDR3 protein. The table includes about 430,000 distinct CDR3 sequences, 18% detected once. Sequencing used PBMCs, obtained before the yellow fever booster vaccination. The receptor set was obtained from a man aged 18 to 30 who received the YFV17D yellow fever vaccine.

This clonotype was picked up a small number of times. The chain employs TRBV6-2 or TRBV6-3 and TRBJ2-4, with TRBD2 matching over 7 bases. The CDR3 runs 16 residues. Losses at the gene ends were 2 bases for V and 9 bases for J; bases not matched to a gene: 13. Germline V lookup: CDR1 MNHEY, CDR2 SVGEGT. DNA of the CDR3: TGTGCCAGCAGTTACGCCCCCAGCGGGGACCGAGGCATTCAGTACTTC. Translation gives CASSYAPSGDRGIQYF.

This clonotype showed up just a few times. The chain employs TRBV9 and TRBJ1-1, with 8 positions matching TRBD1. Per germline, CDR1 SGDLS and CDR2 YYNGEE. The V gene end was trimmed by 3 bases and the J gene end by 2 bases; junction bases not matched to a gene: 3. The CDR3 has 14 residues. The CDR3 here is CASSATGANTEAFF. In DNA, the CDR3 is TGTGCCAGCAGCGCGACAGGGGCTAACACTGAAGCTTTCTTT.

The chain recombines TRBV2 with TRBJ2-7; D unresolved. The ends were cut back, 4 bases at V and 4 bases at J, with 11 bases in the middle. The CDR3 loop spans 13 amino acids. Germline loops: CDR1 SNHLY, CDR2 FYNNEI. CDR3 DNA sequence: TGTGCCAGCAGTGTACTGAGGAGATACGAGCAGTACGTC. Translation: CASSVLRRYEQYV.